These T cell receptor beta chains were read from a single sample in a study of cytomegalovirus exposure and HLA in healthy donors. Profiling relied on immunoSEQ multiplex PCR, and the TCRdb table lists in-frame clones only, not all of them. The data contain 110,000 to 150,000 clones, 68% of them seen just once; the ten biggest clones take up 4% to 5.5%. The sequenced sample was PBMCs. Source of these receptors: a man aged 55 to 70 in good health and CMV-seronegative. Each CDR3 is given with its conserved first and last residue. D genes are given only for firm matches. For some rows the clone size is stated as once, few or many, or as a class when expanded; others skip it.

D gene	clone size	V gene	J gene	CDR3 protein	CDR3 DNA
NA	NA	TRBV5-4	TRBJ1-4	CASSFGGAQGTNEKLFF	TGTGCCAGCAGCTTTGGGGGGGCCCAGGGAACTAATGAAAAACTGTTTTTT
TRBD2	NA	TRBV2	TRBJ2-1	CASSGLAGEWGEQFF	TGTGCCAGCAGTGGACTAGCGGGAGAGTGGGGTGAGCAGTTCTTC
TRBD2	NA	TRBV5-1	TRBJ2-1	CASSLGGGPFGEQFF	TGCGCCAGCAGTCTCGGGGGAGGGCCGTTCGGTGAGCAGTTCTTC
TRBD2	NA	TRBV11-3	TRBJ2-3	CASGVAGADTQYF	TGTGCCAGCGGGGTAGCGGGAGCAGATACGCAGTATTTT
TRBD1	NA	TRBV19	TRBJ2-6	CASYFTSGTGGLGANVLTF	TGTGCCAGCTATTTCACCTCAGGGACAGGGGGACTTGGGGCCAACGTCCTGACTTTC
NA	NA	TRBV10-3	TRBJ1-1	CAISRDGGNTEAFF	TGTGCCATCAGTCGGGATGGAGGGAACACTGAAGCTTTCTTT
TRBD1	NA	TRBV6-5	TRBJ2-1	CASSLWDREDEQFF	TGTGCCAGCAGTTTATGGGACAGGGAAGATGAGCAGTTCTTC
NA	NA	TRBV7-6	TRBJ2-5	CASSLGEGRETQYF	TGTGCCAGCAGCTTAGGAGAGGGTAGGGAGACCCAGTACTTC
NA	NA	TRBV28	TRBJ2-1	CASRWAGSNEQFF	TGTGCCAGCAGATGGGCGGGGAGTAATGAGCAGTTCTTC
TRBD1	NA	TRBV5-6	TRBJ1-4	CASSQGTGVGEKLFF	TGTGCCAGCAGCCAAGGGACAGGGGTGGGTGAAAAACTGTTTTTT
NA	NA	TRBV10-1	TRBJ1-1	CASSEGMTGNTEAFF	TGCGCCAGCAGTGAGGGGATGACAGGGAACACTGAAGCTTTCTTT
NA	NA	TRBV5-1	TRBJ2-5	CASSLSGQETQYF	TGCGCCAGCAGCTTGAGCGGACAAGAGACCCAGTACTTC
NA	few	TRBV20-1	TRBJ2-7	CSARQGYEQYF	TGCAGTGCTAGACAGGGTTACGAGCAGTACTTC
NA	NA	TRBV5-8	TRBJ1-5	CASSRERGYQPQHF	TGTGCCAGCAGCCGAGAAAGAGGTTATCAGCCCCAGCATTTT
NA	NA	TRBV7-2	TRBJ1-5	CASSLLTGNNQPQHF	TGTGCCAGCAGCTTACTAACAGGGAACAATCAGCCCCAGCATTTT
NA	few	TRBV7-9	TRBJ1-1	CASSFRGIDEAFF	TGTGCCAGCAGCTTTAGGGGAATAGACGAAGCTTTCTTT
TRBD1	NA	TRBV5-1	TRBJ2-6	CASSLTGGGANVLTF	TGCGCCAGCAGCTTGACAGGGGGAGGGGCCAACGTCCTGACTTTC
TRBD1	NA	TRBV28	TRBJ2-5	CASSSWATGNYQETQYF	TGTGCCAGCAGTTCTTGGGCGACAGGGAACTATCAAGAGACCCAGTACTTC
NA	NA	TRBV15	TRBJ1-5	CATSFDTSNQPQHF	TGTGCCACCAGCTTCGACACTAGCAATCAGCCCCAGCATTTT
TRBD1	NA	TRBV27	TRBJ1-6	CASSPLTGGGSPLHF	TGTGCCAGCAGTCCCCTGACAGGGGGCGGTTCACCCCTCCACTTT
NA	few	TRBV7-3	TRBJ1-2	CASSLNRAGDGYTF	TGTGCCAGCAGCTTAAATCGGGCAGGGGATGGCTACACCTTC
TRBD1	once	TRBV28	TRBJ1-1	CASRPLGQGGNTEAFF	TGTGCCAGCAGACCTCTCGGACAGGGTGGGAACACTGAAGCTTTCTTT
TRBD1	NA	TRBV7-2	TRBJ1-6	CASSLAGGEGSPLHF	TGTGCCAGCAGCTTAGCAGGGGGCGAAGGATCACCCCTCCACTTT
TRBD2	NA	TRBV6-1	TRBJ2-1	CASRGWTSSYNEQFF	TGTGCCAGCAGGGGTTGGACTAGCTCCTACAATGAGCAGTTCTTC
NA	NA	TRBV28	TRBJ2-7	CASSRYPGDEQYF	TGTGCCAGCAGTCGTTATCCCGGGGACGAGCAGTACTTC
NA	NA	TRBV7-3	TRBJ2-3	CASSPRGLSTDTQYF	TGTGCCAGCAGCCCCCGAGGTCTTAGCACAGATACGCAGTATTTT
NA	few	TRBV2	TRBJ2-7	CASSLYGYEQYF	TGTGCCAGCAGTCTATACGGCTACGAGCAGTACTTC
NA	NA	TRBV9	TRBJ2-1	CASSPLAVSYNEQFF	TGTGCCAGCAGCCCATTAGCGGTCTCCTACAATGAGCAGTTCTTC
NA	NA	TRBV18	TRBJ1-4	CASSPTASNEKLFF	TGTGCCAGCTCACCGACAGCTTCTAATGAAAAACTGTTTTTT
NA	NA	TRBV4-1	TRBJ2-1	CASSPGSRVWEQFF	TGCGCCAGCAGCCCCGGGAGTCGGGTCTGGGAGCAGTTCTTC
TRBD2	NA	TRBV5-1	TRBJ2-1	CASGPLAGGNNEQFF	TGCGCCAGCGGGCCACTAGCGGGAGGTAACAATGAGCAGTTCTTC
NA	NA	TRBV5-6	TRBJ2-7	CASSPRTIDEQYF	TGTGCCAGCAGCCCTAGGACAATCGACGAGCAGTACTTC
TRBD2	NA	TRBV28	TRBJ2-7	CASGTGAGNLDEQYF	TGTGCCAGCGGGACGGGAGCGGGGAATCTCGACGAGCAGTACTTC
TRBD2	NA	TRBV9	TRBJ2-7	CASSASGSGEQYF	TGTGCCAGCAGCGCTAGCGGGAGCGGTGAGCAGTACTTC
TRBD2	NA	TRBV7-9	TRBJ2-1	CASSLGSVLAVNEQFF	TGTGCCAGCAGCTTAGGCTCGGTACTAGCGGTAAATGAGCAGTTCTTC
TRBD1	NA	TRBV12-5	TRBJ2-7	CASALGQGSYEQYF	TGTGCTAGTGCCCTCGGACAGGGCTCCTACGAGCAGTACTTC
NA	NA	TRBV9	TRBJ2-7	CASSVDPSSYEQYF	TGTGCCAGCAGCGTAGACCCTAGCTCCTACGAGCAGTACTTC
NA	NA	TRBV5-4	TRBJ2-7	CASSLGGYRNEQYF	TGTGCCAGCAGCTTGGGAGGGTATAGGAACGAGCAGTACTTC
TRBD1	once	TRBV28	TRBJ2-7	CASTGLGQGDEQYF	TGTGCCAGCACGGGTCTGGGACAGGGAGACGAGCAGTACTTC
NA	NA	TRBV5-1	TRBJ1-1	CASSLTGNGGTEAFF	TGCGCCAGCAGCTTGACAGGGAATGGTGGCACTGAAGCTTTCTTT
TRBD2	NA	TRBV9	TRBJ2-1	CASSPPRASGESSYNEQFF	TGTGCCAGCAGCCCACCCCGGGCTAGCGGGGAGTCCTCCTACAATGAGCAGTTCTTC
NA	NA	TRBV30	TRBJ2-7	CAWCRDTAYEQYF	TGTGCCTGGTGCCGGGACACGGCCTACGAGCAGTACTTC
NA	few	TRBV19	TRBJ1-1	CASKADRDTSQWDTEAFF	TGTGCCAGTAAAGCTGACCGGGACACCTCTCAGTGGGACACTGAAGCTTTCTTT
TRBD2	NA	TRBV19	TRBJ2-1	CASSIELAGVSYNEQFF	TGTGCCAGTAGTATAGAACTAGCGGGAGTCTCCTACAATGAGCAGTTCTTC
TRBD1	NA	TRBV7-2	TRBJ2-5	CASSLSGGRETQYF	TGTGCCAGCAGCTTATCAGGGGGACGAGAGACCCAGTACTTC
TRBD2	NA	TRBV5-6	TRBJ2-5	CASSSTGLAGVWGETQYF	TGTGCCAGCAGCTCGACAGGACTAGCGGGAGTATGGGGAGAGACCCAGTACTTC
NA	NA	TRBV15	TRBJ1-3	CATSRDRGTGNTIYF	TGTGCCACCAGCAGAGATCGGGGGACTGGAAACACCATATATTTT
NA	NA	TRBV15	TRBJ2-3	CATSREEQSTDTQYF	TGTGCCACCAGCAGAGAAGAACAGAGCACAGATACGCAGTATTTT
TRBD2	NA	TRBV19	TRBJ2-1	CASSLAVSSYNEQFF	TGTGCCAGTAGTCTAGCGGTAAGCTCCTACAATGAGCAGTTCTTC
TRBD1	once	TRBV27	TRBJ2-7	CASSLPRTGGSYEQYF	TGTGCCAGCAGTTTACCGCGGACAGGGGGATCCTACGAGCAGTACTTC
TRBD1	NA	TRBV4-3	TRBJ1-4	CASSQDGRGRDEKLFF	TGCGCCAGCAGCCAAGATGGCAGGGGGCGGGATGAAAAACTGTTTTTT
TRBD2	once	TRBV7-9	TRBJ2-7	CASSPTSGETYEQYF	TGTGCCAGCAGCCCGACTAGCGGGGAGACCTACGAGCAGTACTTC
TRBD2	NA	TRBV9	TRBJ2-7	CASSVEPSGRKYF	TGTGCCAGCAGCGTAGAGCCGAGCGGGAGAAAGTACTTC
NA	NA	TRBV4-1	TRBJ2-1	CASSQELAPEQFF	TGCGCCAGCAGCCAAGAACTAGCACCTGAGCAGTTCTTC
NA	NA	TRBV27	TRBJ2-1	CASSLQGPSSYNEQFF	TGTGCCAGCAGTCTCCAGGGCCCCAGCTCCTACAATGAGCAGTTCTTC
NA	once	TRBV6-1	TRBJ2-3	CASRASTDTQYF	TGTGCCAGCAGGGCTAGCACAGATACGCAGTATTTT
NA	NA	TRBV19	TRBJ2-5	CASSTSDSQETQYF	TGTGCCAGTAGTACCTCGGACAGCCAAGAGACCCAGTACTTC
NA	NA	TRBV27	TRBJ1-1	CASSYGGTEAFF	TGTGCCAGCAGTTACGGGGGAACTGAAGCTTTCTTT
NA	NA	TRBV5-6	TRBJ2-4	CASSALFRLAGEGNIQYF	TGTGCCAGCAGCGCCCTATTTCGGCTAGCCGGAGAGGGAAACATTCAGTACTTC
TRBD2	few	TRBV19	TRBJ2-7	CASSTSGGTYEQYF	TGTGCCAGTTCGACTAGCGGGGGGACCTACGAGCAGTACTTC